A single sample gave rise to the 2 T cell receptor beta chains below, sequenced in a study of shared clonotypes between healthy human individuals. Using immunoSEQ multiplex PCR, the repertoire was profiled, and TCRdb retains in-frame clones only, with some absent. The sample has 2.5 million or so clones, over 85% seen once. Input material: naive CD4+ T cells sorted from blood. Subset denoted: CD45RA+ positively selected. These receptors all come from a man aged 18 to 30 in good health.

J is TRBJ2-7 and V is TRBV5-1; 7 nucleotides agree with TRBD1. Trimming removed 0 bases from V and 2 bases from J; junction bases left unmatched: 5. This CDR3 contains 15 residues. Germline CDR1 reads SGHRS; CDR2 reads YFSETQ. The CDR3 loop is CASSLGTGAAYEQYF. Here the CDR3 DNA reads TGCGCCAGCAGCTTGGGTACAGGGGCGGCCTACGAGCAGTACTTC.

This clone was picked up one time. The V call is TRBV18, the J call TRBJ1-4, with D tentatively TRBD1 (6 bases). Deletions cut 4 bases from V and 0 bases from J, with 9 bases between. The CDR3 spans 15 residues. The germline gives CDR1 KGHSH, CDR2 LQKENI. Written as DNA, the CDR3 is TGTGCCAGCTCACTACAGGGAACAACTAATGAAAAACTGTTTTTT. Translated: CASSLQGTTNEKLFF.